Each of the 10 T cell receptor beta chains below was sequenced from the same sample in a study of response to subunit inactivated influenza vaccine. TCRdb reprocessed the RT-PCR reads via MiXCR and lists one record per CDR3 protein. The data contain over 650,000 distinct CDR3 sequences, under 20% of them seen just once; the ten biggest clones take up approximately 10%. The input for sequencing was PBMCs from blood, taken approximately 5 days after vaccination. These receptors were collected from a man aged 45-65 years who received an inactivated influenza vaccine.

This clonotype was seen a handful of times. The chain uses TRBV5-6 and TRBJ1-1; 9 bases align to TRBD1. After removal of 0 bases from V and 6 bases from J, the junction contained 9 bases not matched to a gene. The CDR3 extends over 16 amino acids. The germline V gene encodes CDR1 SGHDT and CDR2 YYEEEE. CDR3 in DNA: TGTGCCAGCAGCTTGGGAGGGACAGGGATCGCCGCTGAAGCTTTCTTT. Amino acids: CASSLGGTGIAAEAFF.

CDR3 DNA: TGTGCCAGCAGCTTAGCGAGATTAGCCAAAAACATTCAGTACTTC. Protein: CASSLARLAKNIQYF. The chain combines TRBV7-2 with TRBJ2-4, with D unclear. The CDR3 is 15 amino acids. Germline loops: CDR1 SGHTA, CDR2 FQGNSA. Trimming took off 0 bases at V and 0 bases at J, with 6 bases between the two ends.

The rearrangement uses TRBV20-1 and TRBJ2-7, with D unclear. CDR3 length: 12 amino acids. With 1 base removed from V and 5 bases from J, the gap between germline ends came to 9 bases. Germline V lookup: CDR1 DFQATT, CDR2 SNEGSKA (reference sequence). CDR3 protein: CSARVGYDEQYF. Here the CDR3 DNA reads TGCAGTGCTAGAGTGGGATACGACGAGCAGTACTTC.

The chain uses TRBV27 and TRBJ2-7; D ambiguous. Trimming shortened V by 5 bases and J by 0 bases, and 11 bases separated the two germline ends. CDR1 is MNHEY, CDR2 SMNVEV, per germline (reference sequence). This CDR3 contains 14 residues. The CDR3 region is CASSPNGASYEQYF. The CDR3 nucleotides are TGTGCCAGCAGTCCCAACGGAGCCTCCTACGAGCAGTACTTC.

The chain carries TRBV20-1 and TRBJ1-1; no reliable D call. The CDR3 covers 12 residues. V was trimmed by 1 base and J by 11 bases, leaving 14 bases between them. Per germline, CDR1 DFQATT and CDR2 SNEGSKA (reference sequence). The DNA for the CDR3 is TGCAGTGCTAGAGTAGGTGGAGGTACGGCTTTCTTT. It encodes CSARVGGGTAFF.

The CDR3 loop reads CASSFQVTVEQFF. For the CDR3, the DNA is TGTGCCAGCAGTTTTCAGGTAACTGTTGAGCAGTTCTTC. The V and J genes are TRBV12-3 or TRBV12-4 and TRBJ2-1; unclear D gene. CDR3 length equals 13 residues. V lost 3 bases and J 9 bases, leaving 12 bases between the germline ends.

The rearrangement joins TRBV3-1 to TRBJ2-1; 10 nucleotides match TRBD1. The CDR3 sequence is 19 residues long. Unmatched junction bases numbered 19, after V lost 11 bases and J lost 0 bases. Looked up from germline, CDR1 is LGHDT and CDR2 is YNNKEL (reference sequence). The CDR3 DNA reads as TGTGCCTTCAGCCCCCAGGGACAGGGGTTCACCACCTCCTACAATGAGCAGTTCTTC. The encoded protein is CAFSPQGQGFTTSYNEQFF.

This chain links TRBV5-1 with TRBJ2-1, with TRBD2 as a possible D gene (5 bases). The ends were cut back, 1 base at V and 6 bases at J, with 23 bases in the middle. The CDR3 is 18 residues long. Germline V lookup: CDR1 SGHRS, CDR2 YFSETQ. The CDR3 reads CASSLRPTRLTAVNEQFF. The CDR3 DNA reads as TGCGCCAGCAGCTTGCGCCCCACAAGACTAACGGCTGTCAATGAGCAGTTCTTC.

This clonotype turned up a few times. This chain connects TRBV29-1 to TRBJ2-5, with D maybe TRBD2 (5 bases). Trimming pared 3 bases from V and 1 base from J, leaving 12 bases between. The CDR3 extends over 14 amino acids. CDR1 is SQVTM and CDR2 is ANQGSEA in the germline V gene. The DNA of the CDR3 is TGCAGCGTTGATCTCGGGGTTTCCCAAGAGACCCAGTACTTC. It encodes CSVDLGVSQETQYF.

Only a few counts were recorded for this clonotype. The chain is built from TRBV4-2 and TRBJ2-7; 7 nucleotides align to TRBD1. This CDR3 comprises 17 residues. Germline CDR1 LGHNA, CDR2 YNFKEQ. The trim removed 1 base at V and 5 bases at J, leaving 14 bases unmatched. The chain's CDR3 is CASSQGEMYRGMDEQYF. CDR3 DNA sequence: TGTGCCAGCAGCCAAGGGGAAATGTACAGGGGAATGGACGAGCAGTACTTC.